The 9 T cell receptor beta chains in this list originate from one sample, sequenced in a study of T-cell memory formation after mild COVID-19. MiXCR, applied by TCRdb to the 5' RACE reads, yields one record per CDR3 protein. The table lists hundreds of thousands of distinct CDR3 sequences, around 27% of them singletons, with approximately 13% in the top ten. Sequencing was performed on PBMCs or a T cell subset sorted from them (not recorded which). These receptor sequences come from an adult woman who had mild COVID-19 (a few samples of this study predate the infection). Cell type and time point are not known.

This chain uses TRBV5-1 with TRBJ1-2; D unclear. The CDR3 spans 14 residues. Germline V CDR1 and CDR2: SGHRS, YFSETQ. The V and J ends lost 0 bases and 4 bases respectively, with 10 bases between them. The CDR3 region is CASSLDTKFYGYTF. The CDR3 region has the DNA TGCGCCAGCAGCTTGGATACGAAATTCTATGGCTACACCTTC. Complete variable domain (other parts from reference TRBV5-1 and TRBJ1-2): KAGVTQTPRYLIKTRGQQVTLSCSPISGHRSVSWYQQTPGQGLQFLFEYFSETQRNKGNFPGRFSGRQFSNSRSEMNVSTLELGDSALYLCASSLDTKFYGYTFGSGTRLTVV.

The V and J genes are TRBV7-2 and TRBJ1-1; no definite D call. V was pared by 4 bases and J by 1 base, with 16 bases between. The germline V gene has CDR1 SGHTA and CDR2 FQGNSA. The CDR3 has 16 residues. In DNA, the CDR3 is TGTGCCAGCAGCTCCCTCGTTGGTAGGGAGAACACTGAAGCTTTCTTT. It translates to CASSSLVGRENTEAFF.

This clonotype was counted only a few times. J is TRBJ2-3 and V is TRBV5-6; D possibly corresponds to TRBD2 (5 bases). Deletions cut 3 bases from V and 1 base from J, with 18 bases between. The CDR3 has 17 amino acids. Germline-derived CDR1 and CDR2 are SGHDT and YYEEEE. The CDR3 coding sequence is TGTGCCAGCAGCTGCCCCGACTGCGAGGGTGGCACAGATACGCAGTATTTT. This sequence encodes CASSCPDCEGGTDTQYF.

This clonotype was seen a handful of times. The gene calls are TRBV25-1 and TRBJ2-2; D is unclear. The CDR3 runs 15 residues. In germline, CDR1 is MGHDK, CDR2 SYGVNS. Trimming pared 3 bases from V and 0 bases from J, leaving 8 bases between. The CDR3 here is CASSDMGTNTGELFF. CDR3 DNA: TGTGCCAGCAGTGATATGGGAACGAACACCGGGGAGCTGTTTTTT.

This chain connects TRBV9 to TRBJ2-2; D might be TRBD1 or TRBD2, each matching 5 bases. Germline values: CDR1 SGDLS, CDR2 YYNGEE. Trimming cost V 7 bases and J 3 bases, with 10 bases left between them. This CDR3 is built from 13 residues. CDR3 sequence: CASGTQHTGELFF. The CDR3 region has the DNA TGTGCCAGCGGGACCCAACACACCGGGGAGCTGTTTTTT.

The genes are TRBV29-1 and TRBJ2-2, with 7 nucleotides matching TRBD1. V was pared by 6 bases and J by 4 bases, with 5 bases of the junction left unmatched. Germline CDR1 and CDR2: SQVTM and ANQGSEA. This CDR3 comprises 13 residues. This chain's CDR3 is CSVRDSFTGELFF. CDR3 sequence (DNA): TGCAGCGTCCGGGACAGCTTCACCGGGGAGCTGTTTTTT.

The chain employs TRBV12-3 or TRBV12-4 and TRBJ2-6; either TRBD1 or TRBD2 may fit D (6 bases each). This CDR3 comprises 18 residues. Trimming removed 6 bases from V and 1 base from J, with 19 bases in between. CDR3 loop: CASSTRRGGISGANVLTF. Here the CDR3 DNA reads TGTGCCAGCAGCACCCGGCGAGGGGGGATATCTGGGGCCAACGTCCTGACTTTC.

This clonotype has only a few counts. The chain employs TRBV5-4 and TRBJ1-1; D call uncertain. This CDR3 contains 12 residues. Trimming shortened V by 2 bases and J by 1 base, and 3 bases separated the two germline ends. Germline assignment: CDR1 SGHNT and CDR2 YYREEE (reference sequence). The CDR3: CASSFANTEAFF. For the CDR3, the DNA is TGTGCCAGCAGCTTCGCGAACACTGAAGCTTTCTTT.

The chain joins TRBV18 to TRBJ2-2; D call uncertain. V was pared by 0 bases and J by 3 bases, with 8 bases between. The CDR3 loop spans 15 amino acids. Germline CDR1 is KGHSH and CDR2 is LQKENI. The CDR3 sequence: CASSPPNQYTGELFF. DNA for the CDR3: TGTGCCAGCTCACCACCGAACCAGTACACCGGGGAGCTGTTTTTT.